These T cell receptor beta chains were read from a single sample in a study of blood T cell repertoires in COVID-19. The table came from immunoSEQ multiplex PCR; TCRdb's copy has only in-frame clones and leaves some out. The sample lists about 270,000 clones; about nine tenths were seen once. Sequenced material: peripheral blood. The receptors shown here come from a woman under 40 with COVID-19, enrolled during active disease. Both conserved end residues are part of each CDR3. The D gene is left open where the match is weak. Size is stated for part of the rows, as once, few or many counts, or as a class when the clone is expanded.

J gene,clone size,V gene,CDR3 length,D gene,CDR3 DNA,CDR3 protein
TRBJ2-3,NA,TRBV7-2,16,TRBD2,TGTGCCAGCAGCCTGACTAGCGGGGTTTTTGCAGATACGCAGTATTTT,CASSLTSGVFADTQYF
TRBJ1-2,NA,TRBV21-1,19,NA,TGTGCCAGCAGGAGCTCCCCGGGACATCTAAGGGGGTCTAACTATGGCTACACCTTC,CASRSSPGHLRGSNYGYTF
TRBJ1-1,NA,TRBV11-3,17,TRBD1,TGTGCCAGCAGCTTGGAGACAGGGGATATAGGTGCGACTGAAGCTTTCTTT,CASSLETGDIGATEAFF
TRBJ2-3,NA,TRBV3-1/TRBV3-2,15,TRBD2,TGTGCCAGCAGCCTAGGGGCGGTAGCGGGGGATACGCAGTATTTT,CASSLGAVAGDTQYF
TRBJ2-7,NA,TRBV30,16,TRBD2,TGTGCCTGGAGTCTGGGACTAGCAACCCCCCTCTACGAGCAGTACTTC,CAWSLGLATPLYEQYF
TRBJ2-3,once,TRBV19,13,NA,TGTGCCAGTAGAACCAGGGGGGCAGATACGCAGTATTTT,CASRTRGADTQYF
TRBJ1-1,NA,TRBV4-1,13,NA,TGCGCCAGCAGCCACCACGGGAACACTGAAGCTTTCTTT,CASSHHGNTEAFF
TRBJ1-6,once,TRBV14,15,TRBD1,TGTGCCAGCAGCCCCGGGACAGTCTATAATTCACCCCTCCACTTT,CASSPGTVYNSPLHF
TRBJ1-2,NA,TRBV5-1,15,TRBD1,TGCGCCAGCAGCCTACGGACAGGGGCGGACTATGGCTACACCTTC,CASSLRTGADYGYTF
TRBJ2-5,NA,TRBV5-4,15,NA,TGTGCCAGCAGCCCCGGGGCGACGACAGGAGAGACCCAGTACTTC,CASSPGATTGETQYF
TRBJ1-2,NA,TRBV5-4,13,NA,TGTGCCAGCAGCTTGGAGCAGGGGAATGGCTACACCTTC,CASSLEQGNGYTF
TRBJ2-3,NA,TRBV3-1/TRBV3-2,20,TRBD2,TGTGCCAGCAGCCAATTAACAGCCCGACTAGCGGGGGGGTTGACAGATACGCAGTATTTT,CASSQLTARLAGGLTDTQYF
TRBJ2-1,NA,TRBV3-1/TRBV3-2,13,NA,TGTGCCAGCAGCCAGACAGGCTACAATGAGCAGTTCTTC,CASSQTGYNEQFF
TRBJ2-7,NA,TRBV21-1,15,NA,TGTGCCAGCAGCTTAGCCGGGACAGGGGGCTACGAGCAGTACTTC,CASSLAGTGGYEQYF
TRBJ2-7,NA,TRBV6-5,15,TRBD2,TGTGCCAGCAGTTCGGGACTAGCGGGCAAAGAGGGGCAGTACTTC,CASSSGLAGKEGQYF
TRBJ2-1,NA,TRBV2,16,TRBD1,TGTGCCAGCAGTGTATTTGGACAGGTATCTGGAGGTGAGCAGTTCTTC,CASSVFGQVSGGEQFF
TRBJ2-1,NA,TRBV7-6,18,TRBD2,TGTGCCAGCAGCTTAAGGACTAGCGGGGGGGATTCCTACAATGAGCAGTTCTTC,CASSLRTSGGDSYNEQFF
TRBJ2-7,NA,TRBV10-3,14,NA,TGTGCCATCAGCTCGGGTTGGAGCTCCTACGAGCAGTACTTC,CAISSGWSSYEQYF
TRBJ1-6,NA,TRBV5-1,18,NA,TGCGCCAGCAGCTTGGGGGGGGGCAGTCGGGCCCCAAATTCACCCCTCCACTTT,CASSLGGGSRAPNSPLHF
TRBJ2-3,NA,TRBV28,14,TRBD2,TGTGCCAGCAGTAATAACGGACTAGCGGGGGACCAGTATTTT,CASSNNGLAGDQYF
TRBJ1-6,NA,TRBV7-9,15,TRBD1,TGTGCCAGCAGCTCCACCCAGGGGGCCAATTCACCCCTCCACTTT,CASSSTQGANSPLHF
TRBJ1-3,NA,TRBV5-5,14,TRBD1,TGTGCCAGCAGCCGACAGGGGTCAGGAAACACCATATATTTT,CASSRQGSGNTIYF
TRBJ1-1,NA,TRBV30,12,NA,TGTGCCGGGGACGGAGTGAACACTGAAGCTTTCTTT,CAGDGVNTEAFF
TRBJ2-7,NA,TRBV6-6,14,NA,TGTGCCAGCAGTTATCAAGGCAGGTCCTACGAGCAGTACTTC,CASSYQGRSYEQYF
TRBJ2-6,NA,TRBV5-4,14,NA,TGTGCCAGCAGCTCCAGGTCTGGGGCCAACGTCCTGACTTTC,CASSSRSGANVLTF